The 8 T cell receptor beta chains given below trace back to one sample, sequenced in a study of siplizumab effects on memory and regulatory T cells. The data were produced by immunoSEQ multiplex PCR, yet TCRdb's version contains in-frame clones alone and is incomplete. The data show approximately 100,000 clones, with 93% seen just once and over 0.15% held by the top ten. Sequencing used non-Treg CD4+ T cells sorted from blood. The receptors here all came from a human donor in good health.

V gene TRBV5-1 combines with J gene TRBJ1-6, with TRBD1 as a possible D gene (5 bases). The CDR3 extends over 14 amino acids. V lost 0 bases and J 8 bases, leaving 9 bases between the germline ends. The germline V gene has CDR1 SGHRS and CDR2 YFSETQ. CDR3 region: CASSLASGDSPLHF. CDR3 nucleotide sequence: TGCGCCAGCAGCTTGGCTTCGGGGGATTCACCCCTCCACTTT.

The chain recombines TRBV7-3 with TRBJ2-3; D not resolved. Germline lookup yields CDR1 SGHTA and CDR2 FQGTGA. V was trimmed by 6 bases and J by 2 bases, leaving 12 bases between them. This CDR3 is built from 14 residues. This CDR3 is CASSLLRATDTQYF. The CDR3 region has the DNA TGTGCCAGCAGTCTACTTAGGGCCACAGATACGCAGTATTTT.

This chain uses TRBV23-1 with TRBJ2-3; unclear D gene. TRBV23-1 is designated an ORF whose function remains uncertain. The CDR3 has 17 residues. V gave up 0 bases and J gave up 5 bases, with 18 bases separating them. The CDR3, as DNA: TGCGCCAGCAGTCAATCGGTGGTAGGGCACCCGGGAGATACGCAGTATTTT. Its translation is CASSQSVVGHPGDTQYF.

The chain uses TRBV10-3 and TRBJ2-5; 9 bases agree with TRBD2. J lost 6 bases, V lost 4 bases, and 3 bases had no gene match. The germline V gene encodes CDR1 ENHRY and CDR2 SYGVKD. The CDR3 loop spans 13 amino acids. DNA for the CDR3: TGTGCCATCAGTGGCGGGGGGGCCCAGACCCAGTACTTC. Protein sequence: CAISGGGAQTQYF.

This chain uses TRBV6-1 with TRBJ2-7; D might be TRBD1 or TRBD2, each matching 5 bases. This CDR3 is 13 amino acids long. The V end lost 2 bases, the J end lost 4 bases, and 9 bases lay between the germline ends. Germline CDR1 reads MNHNS; CDR2 reads SASEGT. CDR3 amino acids: CASSERDGYEQYF. As DNA, the CDR3 is TGTGCCAGCAGTGAACGGGACGGATACGAGCAGTACTTC.

The chain has TRBV7-8 and TRBJ2-7; 7 nucleotides match TRBD2. CDR3 length: 15 residues. V lost 5 bases and J lost 4; bases outside the gene matches: 11. Germline V gene lookup returns CDR1 SGHVS and CDR2 FQNEAQ. The CDR3: CASSRRAGDLYEQYF. The DNA for the CDR3 is TGTGCCAGCAGCCGGAGGGCGGGGGACCTATACGAGCAGTACTTC.

The chain links TRBV6-6 to TRBJ1-2; D may be TRBD1 (5 bases). The CDR3 is 16 amino acids. The germline gives CDR1 MNHNY, CDR2 SVGAGI (reference sequence). V lost 2 bases and J lost 1, with 14 bases in between. CDR3 sequence: CASSYVQGQVNYGYTF. Written as DNA, the CDR3 is TGTGCCAGCAGTTACGTCCAGGGTCAAGTTAACTATGGCTACACCTTC.

The chain combines TRBV7-8 with TRBJ2-5, with 8 bases lining up with TRBD2. The germline V gene has CDR1 SGHVS and CDR2 FQNEAQ. The junction had 9 bases not matched to a gene; V was cut back by 4 bases and J by 5 bases. The CDR3 covers 15 residues. CDR3 amino acids: CASSWGRGDAETQYF. The CDR3 nucleotides are TGTGCCAGCAGCTGGGGGCGGGGGGATGCGGAGACCCAGTACTTC.